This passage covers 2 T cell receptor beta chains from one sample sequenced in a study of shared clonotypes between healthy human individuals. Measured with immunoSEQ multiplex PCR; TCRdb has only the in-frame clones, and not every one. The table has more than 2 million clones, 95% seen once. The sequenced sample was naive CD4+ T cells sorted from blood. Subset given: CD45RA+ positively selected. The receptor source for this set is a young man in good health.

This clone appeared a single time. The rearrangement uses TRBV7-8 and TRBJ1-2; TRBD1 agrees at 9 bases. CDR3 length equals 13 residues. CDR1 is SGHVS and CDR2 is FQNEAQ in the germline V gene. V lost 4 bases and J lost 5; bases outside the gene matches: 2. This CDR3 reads CASSYGQGYGYTF. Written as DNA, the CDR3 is TGTGCCAGCAGCTACGGACAGGGGTATGGCTACACCTTC. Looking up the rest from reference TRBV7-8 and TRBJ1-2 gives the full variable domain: GAGVSQSPRYKVAKRGQDVALRCDPISGHVSLFWYQQALGQGPEFLTYFQNEAQLDKSGLPSDRFFAERPEGSVSTLKIQRTQQEDSAVYLCASSYGQGYGYTFGSGTRLTVV.

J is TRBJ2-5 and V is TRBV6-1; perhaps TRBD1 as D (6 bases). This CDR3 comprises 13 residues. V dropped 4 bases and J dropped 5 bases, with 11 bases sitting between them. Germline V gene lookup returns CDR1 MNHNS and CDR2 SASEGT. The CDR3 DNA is TGTGCCAGCAGTGGTACAGGGTTTGAGACCCAGTACTTC. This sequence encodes CASSGTGFETQYF.